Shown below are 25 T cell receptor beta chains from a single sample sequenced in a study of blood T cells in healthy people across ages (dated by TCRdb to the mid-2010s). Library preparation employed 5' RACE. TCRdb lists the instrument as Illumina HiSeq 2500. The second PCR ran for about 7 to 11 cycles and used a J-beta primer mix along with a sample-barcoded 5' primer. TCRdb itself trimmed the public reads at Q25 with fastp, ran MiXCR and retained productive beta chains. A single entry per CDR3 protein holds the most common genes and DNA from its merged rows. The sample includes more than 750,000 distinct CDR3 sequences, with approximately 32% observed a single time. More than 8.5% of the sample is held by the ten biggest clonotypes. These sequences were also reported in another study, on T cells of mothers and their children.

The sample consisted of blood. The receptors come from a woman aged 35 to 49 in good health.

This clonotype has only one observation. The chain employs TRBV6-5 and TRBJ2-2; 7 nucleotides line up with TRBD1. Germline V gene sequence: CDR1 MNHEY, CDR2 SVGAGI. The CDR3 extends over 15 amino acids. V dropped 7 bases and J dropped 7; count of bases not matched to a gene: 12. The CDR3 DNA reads TGTGCCAGCACCCTCATACAGGGGACCGGCGGGGAGCTGTTTTTT. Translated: CASTLIQGTGGELFF.

CDR3 in amino acids: CAISRGGAGNSPLHF. The CDR3 DNA reads TGTGCCATCAGTCGGGGGGGGGCGGGGAATTCACCCCTCCACTTT. The V gene is TRBV10-3, the J gene TRBJ1-6; D possibly corresponds to TRBD1 (6 bases). The CDR3 spans 15 residues. CDR1 is ENHRY, CDR2 SYGVKD, per germline. Trimming pared 5 bases from V and 7 bases from J, leaving 15 bases between.

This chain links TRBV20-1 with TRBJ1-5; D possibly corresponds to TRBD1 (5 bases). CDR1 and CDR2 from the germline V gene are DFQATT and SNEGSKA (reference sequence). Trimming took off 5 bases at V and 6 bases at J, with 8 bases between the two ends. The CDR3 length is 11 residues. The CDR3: CSASGGQPQHF. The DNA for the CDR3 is TGCAGTGCTTCCGGGGGTCAGCCCCAGCATTTT.

CDR3 amino acids: CASSDLVWGRQETQYF. CDR3 DNA: TGTGCCAGCAGCGACTTAGTGTGGGGCCGGCAAGAGACCCAGTACTTC. This sequence joins TRBV7-6 and TRBJ2-5; D perhaps matches TRBD1 (5 bases). The V end was cut by 5 bases, the J end by 2 bases, with 18 bases between. CDR1 and CDR2 from the germline V gene are SGHVS and FNYEAQ. The CDR3 totals 16 residues. Using reference TRBV7-6 and TRBJ2-5 for the parts outside the CDR3, the full variable domain is GAGVSQSPRYKVTKRGQDVALRCDPISGHVSLYWYRQALGQGPEFLTYFNYEAQQDKSGLPNDRFSAERPEGSISTLTIQRTEQRDSAMYRCASSDLVWGRQETQYFGPGTRLLVL.

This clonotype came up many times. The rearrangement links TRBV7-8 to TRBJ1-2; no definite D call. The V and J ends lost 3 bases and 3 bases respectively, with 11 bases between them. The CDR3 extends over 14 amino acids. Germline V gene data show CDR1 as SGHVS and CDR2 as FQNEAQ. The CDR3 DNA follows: TGTGCCAGCAGCTTTTCGGAAAAGTACTATGGCTACACCTTC. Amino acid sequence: CASSFSEKYYGYTF.

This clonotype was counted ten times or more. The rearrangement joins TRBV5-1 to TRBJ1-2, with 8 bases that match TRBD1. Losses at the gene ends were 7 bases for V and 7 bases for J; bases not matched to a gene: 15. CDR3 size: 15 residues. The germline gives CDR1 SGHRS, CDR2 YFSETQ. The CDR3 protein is CASAVGGTGGFGYTF. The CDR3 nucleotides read TGCGCCAGCGCCGTCGGCGGGACAGGAGGTTTTGGCTACACCTTC.

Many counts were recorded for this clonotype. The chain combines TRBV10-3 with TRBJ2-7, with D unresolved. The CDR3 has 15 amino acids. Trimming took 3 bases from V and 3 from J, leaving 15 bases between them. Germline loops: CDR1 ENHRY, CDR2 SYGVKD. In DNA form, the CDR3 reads TGTGCCATCAGTGACCGGCAGGACCGTTTCTACGAGCAGTACTTC. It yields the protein CAISDRQDRFYEQYF.

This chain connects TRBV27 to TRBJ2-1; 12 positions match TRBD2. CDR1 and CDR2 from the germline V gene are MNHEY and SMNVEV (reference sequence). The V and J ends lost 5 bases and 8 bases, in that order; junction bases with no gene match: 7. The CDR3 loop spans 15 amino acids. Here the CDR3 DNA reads TGTGCCAGCAGTCCTAGCGGGGGGGCCAATTATGAGCAGTTCTTC. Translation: CASSPSGGANYEQFF.

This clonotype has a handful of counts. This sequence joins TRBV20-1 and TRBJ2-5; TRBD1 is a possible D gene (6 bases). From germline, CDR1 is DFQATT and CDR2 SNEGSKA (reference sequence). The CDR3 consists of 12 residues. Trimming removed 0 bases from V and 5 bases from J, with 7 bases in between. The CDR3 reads CSARDQGETQYF. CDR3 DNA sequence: TGCAGTGCTAGAGATCAGGGGGAGACCCAGTACTTC.

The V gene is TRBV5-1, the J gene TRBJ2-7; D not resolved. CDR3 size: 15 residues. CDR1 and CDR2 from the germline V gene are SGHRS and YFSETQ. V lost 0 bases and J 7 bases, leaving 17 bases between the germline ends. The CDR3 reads CASSLDVSFSNEQYF. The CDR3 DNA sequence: TGCGCCAGCAGCTTGGACGTCTCCTTTTCGAATGAGCAGTACTTC.

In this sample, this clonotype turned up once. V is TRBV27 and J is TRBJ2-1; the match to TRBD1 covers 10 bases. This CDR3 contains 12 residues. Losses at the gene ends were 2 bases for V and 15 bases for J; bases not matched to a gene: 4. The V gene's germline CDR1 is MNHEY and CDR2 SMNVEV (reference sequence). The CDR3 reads CASSLGGQGPFF. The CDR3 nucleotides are TGTGCCAGCAGTTTAGGGGGACAGGGGCCGTTCTTC.

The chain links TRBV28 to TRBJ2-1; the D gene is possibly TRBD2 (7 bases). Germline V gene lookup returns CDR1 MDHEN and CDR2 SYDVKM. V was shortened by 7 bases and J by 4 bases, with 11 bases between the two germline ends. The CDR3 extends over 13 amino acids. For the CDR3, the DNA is TGTGCCAGCAAGAGGGGGGGATACAATGAGCAGTTCTTC. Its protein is CASKRGGYNEQFF.

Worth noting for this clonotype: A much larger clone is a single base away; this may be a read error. This CDR3 is CASSYSDRPSNNEQYF. CDR3 nucleotides: TGTGCCAGCAGTTACTCGGACAGGCCGTCGAACAATGAGCAGTACTTC. The chain has TRBV6-5 and TRBJ2-4, with TRBD1 matching over 7 bases. The CDR3 has 16 residues. The germline gives CDR1 MNHEY, CDR2 SVGAGI. V dropped 0 bases and J dropped 13; count of bases not matched to a gene: 15.

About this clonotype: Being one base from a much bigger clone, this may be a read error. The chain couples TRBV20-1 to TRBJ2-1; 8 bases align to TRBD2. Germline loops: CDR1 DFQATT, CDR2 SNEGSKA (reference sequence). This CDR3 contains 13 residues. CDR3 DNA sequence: TGCAGTCCTACTAGCGGCTCCTGCAATGAGCAGTTCTTC. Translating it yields CSPTSGSCNEQFF.

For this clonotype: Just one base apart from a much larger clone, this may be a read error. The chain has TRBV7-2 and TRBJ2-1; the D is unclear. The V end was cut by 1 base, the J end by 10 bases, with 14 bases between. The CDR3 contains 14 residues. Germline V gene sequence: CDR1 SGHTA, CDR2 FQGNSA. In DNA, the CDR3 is TGTGCCAGCAGCTTAGAGGCAGGATTCTACGAGCAGTTCTTC. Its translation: CASSLEAGFYEQFF.

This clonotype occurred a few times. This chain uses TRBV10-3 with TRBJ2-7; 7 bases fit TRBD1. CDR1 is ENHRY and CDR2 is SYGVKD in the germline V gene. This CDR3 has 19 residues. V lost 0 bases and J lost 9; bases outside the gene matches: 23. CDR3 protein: CAISESAFLSRDSKVGQYF. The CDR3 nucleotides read TGTGCCATCAGTGAGTCGGCCTTTCTGTCTCGGGACAGTAAGGTTGGGCAGTACTTC.

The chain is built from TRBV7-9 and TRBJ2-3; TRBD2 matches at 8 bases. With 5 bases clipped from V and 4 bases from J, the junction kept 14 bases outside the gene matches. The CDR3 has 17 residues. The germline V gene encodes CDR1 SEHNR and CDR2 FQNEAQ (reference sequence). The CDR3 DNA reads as TGTGCCAGCAGCCTCTTAGGGCGGGGGGTTACGGCAGATACGCAGTATTTT. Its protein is CASSLLGRGVTADTQYF.

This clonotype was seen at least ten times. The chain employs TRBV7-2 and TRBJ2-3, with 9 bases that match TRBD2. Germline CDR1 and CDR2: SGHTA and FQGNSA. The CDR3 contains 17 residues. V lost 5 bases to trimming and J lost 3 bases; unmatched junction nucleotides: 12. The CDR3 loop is CASSRPLRGGRTDTQYF. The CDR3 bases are TGTGCCAGCAGCCGTCCCTTGCGGGGGGGCAGAACAGATACGCAGTATTTT. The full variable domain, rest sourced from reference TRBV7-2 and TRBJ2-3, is GAGVSQSPSNKVTEKGKDVELRCDPISGHTALYWYRQSLGQGLEFLIYFQGNSAPDKSGLPSDRFSAERTGGSVSTLTIQRTQQEDSAVYLCASSRPLRGGRTDTQYFGPGTRLTVL.

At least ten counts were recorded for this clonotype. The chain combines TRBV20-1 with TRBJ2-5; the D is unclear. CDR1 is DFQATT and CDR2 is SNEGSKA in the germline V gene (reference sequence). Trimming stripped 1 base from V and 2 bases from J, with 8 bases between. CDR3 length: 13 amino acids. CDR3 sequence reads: CSARGHLQETQYF. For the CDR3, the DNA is TGCAGTGCTAGAGGCCACCTACAAGAGACCCAGTACTTC.

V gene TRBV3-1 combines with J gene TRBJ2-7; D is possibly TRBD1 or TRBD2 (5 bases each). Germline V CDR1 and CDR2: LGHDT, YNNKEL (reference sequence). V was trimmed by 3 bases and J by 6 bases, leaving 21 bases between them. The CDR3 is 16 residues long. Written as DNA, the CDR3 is TGTGCCAGCAGCCATAGTGGACTGGGGGATACTACCGAGCAGTACTTC. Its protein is CASSHSGLGDTTEQYF.

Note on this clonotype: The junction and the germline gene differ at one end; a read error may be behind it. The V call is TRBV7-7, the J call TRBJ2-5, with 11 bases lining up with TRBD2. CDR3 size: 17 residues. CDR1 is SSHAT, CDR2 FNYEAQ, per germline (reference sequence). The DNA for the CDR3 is TGTGCTAGCAGCTTAGGTACTAGCGGGAGTCCCAAAGAGACCCAGTACTTC. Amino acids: CASSLGTSGSPKETQYF.

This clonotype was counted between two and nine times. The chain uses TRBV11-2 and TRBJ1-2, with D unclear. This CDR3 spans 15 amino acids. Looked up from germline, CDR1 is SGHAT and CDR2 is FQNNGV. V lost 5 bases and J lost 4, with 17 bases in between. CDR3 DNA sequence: TGTGCCAGCAGCCCCGATGTGGCAGGCTTCTATGGCTACACCTTC. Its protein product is CASSPDVAGFYGYTF.

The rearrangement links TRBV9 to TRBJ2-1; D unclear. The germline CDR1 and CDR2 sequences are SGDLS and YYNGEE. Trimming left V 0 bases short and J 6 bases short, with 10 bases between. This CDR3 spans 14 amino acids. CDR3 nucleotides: TGTGCCAGCAGCGTAGCAGGTACTTTCAATGAGCAGTTCTTC. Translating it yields CASSVAGTFNEQFF.

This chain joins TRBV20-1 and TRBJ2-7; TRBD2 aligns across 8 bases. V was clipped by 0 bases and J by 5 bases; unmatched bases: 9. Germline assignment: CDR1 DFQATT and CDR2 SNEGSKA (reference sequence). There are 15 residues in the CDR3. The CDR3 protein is CSARDGGTSSDEQYF. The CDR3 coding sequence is TGCAGTGCTAGAGATGGGGGGACTAGTAGCGACGAGCAGTACTTC.

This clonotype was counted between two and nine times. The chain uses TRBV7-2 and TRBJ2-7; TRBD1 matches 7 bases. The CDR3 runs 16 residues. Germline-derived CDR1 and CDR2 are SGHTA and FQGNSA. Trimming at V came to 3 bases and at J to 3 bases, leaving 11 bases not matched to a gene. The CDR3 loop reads CASSFALEGALYEQYF. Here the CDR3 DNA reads TGTGCCAGCAGCTTTGCGCTTGAGGGGGCCCTCTACGAGCAGTACTTC.